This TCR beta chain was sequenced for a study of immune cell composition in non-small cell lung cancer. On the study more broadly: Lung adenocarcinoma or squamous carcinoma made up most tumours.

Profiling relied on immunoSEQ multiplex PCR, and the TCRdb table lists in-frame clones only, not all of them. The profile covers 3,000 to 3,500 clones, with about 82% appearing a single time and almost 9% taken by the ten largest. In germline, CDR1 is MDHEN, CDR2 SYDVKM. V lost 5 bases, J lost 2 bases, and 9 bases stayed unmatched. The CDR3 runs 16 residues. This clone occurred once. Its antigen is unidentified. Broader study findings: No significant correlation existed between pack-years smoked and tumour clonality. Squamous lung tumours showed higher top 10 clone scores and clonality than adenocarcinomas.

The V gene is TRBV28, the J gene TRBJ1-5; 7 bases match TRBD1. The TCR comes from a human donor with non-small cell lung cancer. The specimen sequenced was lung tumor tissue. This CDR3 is CASSPTYDRGNQPQHF. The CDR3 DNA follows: TGTGCCAGCAGTCCAACCTATGACAGGGGCAATCAGCCCCAGCATTTT.